The sequence of this T cell receptor beta chain was determined in a study of T cell clonotyping in hematopoietic cell transplantation. Overall study results and limits: Cells were unsorted, so CD4 and CD8 contributions were not separated.

Turning to this clone: Its target is unknown.

Germline CDR1 reads SGDLS; CDR2 reads YYNGEE. The trim removed 0 bases at V and 4 bases at J, leaving 7 bases unmatched. The CDR3 runs to 16 residues. Assay used: immunoSEQ multiplex PCR; TCRdb lists only in-frame clones, some missing. Of about 7,000 clones detected, approximately 87% appear once; the ten largest clones hold 5.5%. The chain recombines TRBV9 with TRBJ1-2; TRBD1 aligns across 9 bases. The sequence was obtained from a male patient aged 45-59 years who had an allogeneic stem cell transplant from a related donor, so the T cells may come from the graft donor. Some clones in this sample may be carry-over from other donors' samples. The specimen comprised PBMCs, sampled 100 days after allogeneic stem cell transplant. CDR3 nucleotides: TGTGCCAGCAGCGTAGGAGGAACAGGGGGCGTCTATGGCTACACCTTC. Encoded protein: CASSVGGTGGVYGYTF.